This T cell receptor (beta chain) was profiled in a study of human T cells and chemical hapten exposure. Study observations and caveats: Unchanged with DPC sensitization were TCRs above 1 in 1000 frequency.

This clonotype was detected a few times. What it recognizes is unknown. Each CDR3 protein gets one entry after TCRdb re-called the RACE reads with MiXCR. The sample holds more than 250,000 distinct CDR3 sequences, 8.6% seen once. The CDR3 totals 13 residues. Germline assignment: CDR1 MGHRA and CDR2 YSYEKL. V gave up 4 bases and J gave up 2 bases, with 8 bases separating them. Noted time point: pre-sensitization, week 0. The sample's treatment: therapeutic diphenylcyclopropenone sensitization with weekly scalp DPC. Investigators collected blood before applying each patch test. J is TRBJ1-2 and V is TRBV4-1, with TRBD1 as a possible D gene (6 bases). The clonotype comes from a woman in her 40s with alopecia areata. Some clones in this sample may be carry-over from other donors' samples. This specimen consisted of whole blood, obtained in connection with sensitization to the hapten diphenylcyclopropenone (DPC). The CDR3 bases are TGCGCCAGCAGCCGGGGGGCCAACTATGGCTACACCTTC. Translated: CASSRGANYGYTF.